This T cell receptor (beta chain) was identified during a study of control samples from healthy donors and cancer patients. Repertoires were generated with immunoSEQ multiplex PCR, while TCRdb's copy carries only in-frame clones and drops some. The sample holds some 30,000 clones; 87% are singletons and the top ten take about 3.9%. Germline trimming cut 9 bases from V and 4 bases from J; bases unmatched to any gene: 10. This CDR3 has 14 amino acids. In germline, CDR1 is SGHTA, CDR2 FQGNSA. The gene calls are TRBV7-2 and TRBJ1-1, with 8 bases lining up with TRBD1. The receptor was isolated from a female donor with melanoma. The sequencing sample was made of formalin-fixed, paraffin-embedded tissue. In DNA, the CDR3 is TGTGCCAGTGCCCCAAACAGGGGGGTCACTGAAGCTTTCTTT. Its translation is CASAPNRGVTEAFF.